This TCR beta chain was identified in a study of T cells in Graves' hyperthyroidism and ophthalmopathy. Study outcomes and limitations: Ophthalmopathy prediction by the model preceded onset by a median roughly 6 months.

This clonotype was counted many times. Antigen specificity is unknown. The source material, RNA transcripts, was used to amplify TCR beta CDR3 regions. HTBI primers were employed in a first-round RT-PCR of the TCR CDR3. TCRdb re-called the multiplex PCR reads through MiXCR, storing one row per CDR3 protein. The sample records 490,000 or so distinct CDR3 sequences, about 22% being singletons. The clonotype comes from a woman in her 70s with Graves' ophthalmopathy. Sequencing was performed on blood.

In nucleotides, the CDR3 is TGTGCCAGCAAGGTAGGCCCGGACAGGGTAGGGTATCAGCCCCAGCATTTT. Residues: CASKVGPDRVGYQPQHF. The chain uses TRBV28 and TRBJ1-5, with TRBD1 matching over 8 bases. There are 17 residues in the CDR3. Per the germline V gene, CDR1 is MDHEN and CDR2 is SYDVKM. The V segment lost 7 bases and the J segment 5 bases; nucleotides outside the gene matches: 16. The variable domain in full, with the rest retrieved from reference TRBV28 and TRBJ1-5, is DVKVTQSSRYLVKRTGEKVFLECVQDMDHENMFWYRQDPGLGLRLIYFSYDVKMKEKGDIPEGYSVSREKKERFSLILESASTNQTSMYLCASKVGPDRVGYQPQHFGDGTRLSIL.